The present T cell receptor (beta chain) was sequenced within a study of T cell responses to AZD1222 COVID-19 vaccine. At the level of the study: Second doses were pooled across both intervals (about 4 or about 12 weeks). General study results and limits: Repertoires were sampled only after the peak T cell response.

CDR3 length equals 12 residues. Deletions cut 8 bases from V and 2 bases from J, with 7 bases between. Germline V gene data show CDR1 as MDHEN and CDR2 as SYDVKM. Comments on this clone: What it binds is unknown.

Produced via immunoSEQ multiplex PCR; TCRdb's table is partial and in-frame only. The sample includes 65,000 to 75,000 clones, around four fifths of them seen just once. The chain joins TRBV28 to TRBJ1-5; tentative D call: TRBD1 (6 bases). Sequences were derived from peripheral blood, sampled on day 0 of AZD1222 vaccination. The TCR originated in an adult in good health. The CDR3 loop reads CASRQGNQPQHF. CDR3 bases: TGTGCCAGCCGACAGGGCAATCAGCCCCAGCATTTT.